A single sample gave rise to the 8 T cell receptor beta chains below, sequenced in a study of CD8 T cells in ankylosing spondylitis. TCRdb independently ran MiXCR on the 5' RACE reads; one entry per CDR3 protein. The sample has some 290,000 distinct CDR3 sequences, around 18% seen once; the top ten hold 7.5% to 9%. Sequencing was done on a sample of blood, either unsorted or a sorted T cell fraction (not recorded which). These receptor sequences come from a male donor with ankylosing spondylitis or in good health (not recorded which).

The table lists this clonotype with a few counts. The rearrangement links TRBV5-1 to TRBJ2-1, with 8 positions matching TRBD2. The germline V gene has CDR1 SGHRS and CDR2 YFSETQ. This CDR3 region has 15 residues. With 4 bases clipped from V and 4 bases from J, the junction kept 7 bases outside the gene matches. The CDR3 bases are TGCGCCAGCAGCCACCGGACTAGCACATACAATGAGCAGTTCTTC. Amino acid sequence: CASSHRTSTYNEQFF.

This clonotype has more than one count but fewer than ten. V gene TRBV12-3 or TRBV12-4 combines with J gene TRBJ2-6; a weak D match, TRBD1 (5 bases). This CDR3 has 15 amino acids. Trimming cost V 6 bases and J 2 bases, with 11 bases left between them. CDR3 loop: CASSYGQPGANVLTF. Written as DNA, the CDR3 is TGTGCCAGCAGCTACGGACAACCTGGGGCCAACGTCCTGACTTTC.

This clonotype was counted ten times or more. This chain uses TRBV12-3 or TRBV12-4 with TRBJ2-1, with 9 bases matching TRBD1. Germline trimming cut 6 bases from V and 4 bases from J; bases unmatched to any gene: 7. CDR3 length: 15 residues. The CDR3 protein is CASSSTGGTYNEQFF. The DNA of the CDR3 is TGTGCCAGCAGCTCGACAGGGGGAACTTACAATGAGCAGTTCTTC.

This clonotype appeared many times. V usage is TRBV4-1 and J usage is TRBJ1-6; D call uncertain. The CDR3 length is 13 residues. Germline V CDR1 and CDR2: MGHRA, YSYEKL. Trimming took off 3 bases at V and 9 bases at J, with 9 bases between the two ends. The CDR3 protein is CASSQRPVSPLHF. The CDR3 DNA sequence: TGCGCCAGCAGCCAGAGGCCGGTTTCACCCCTCCACTTT.

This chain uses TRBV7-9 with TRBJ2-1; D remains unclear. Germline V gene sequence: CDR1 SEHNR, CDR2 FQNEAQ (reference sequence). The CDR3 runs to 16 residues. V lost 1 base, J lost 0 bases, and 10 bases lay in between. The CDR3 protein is CASSLVSASSYNEQFF. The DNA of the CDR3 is TGTGCCAGCAGCTTAGTGTCGGCAAGCTCCTACAATGAGCAGTTCTTC.

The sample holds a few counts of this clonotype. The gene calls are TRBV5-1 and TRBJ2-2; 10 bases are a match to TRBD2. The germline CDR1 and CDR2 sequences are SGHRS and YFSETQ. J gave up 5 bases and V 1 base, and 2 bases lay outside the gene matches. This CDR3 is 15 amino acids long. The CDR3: CASSLSTSGTGELFF. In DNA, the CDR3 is TGCGCCAGCAGCTTGTCGACTAGCGGGACCGGGGAGCTGTTTTTT.

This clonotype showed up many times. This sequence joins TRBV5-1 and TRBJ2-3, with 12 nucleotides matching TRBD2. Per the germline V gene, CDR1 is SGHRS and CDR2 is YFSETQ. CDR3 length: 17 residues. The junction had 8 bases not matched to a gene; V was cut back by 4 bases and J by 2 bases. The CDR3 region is CASSAILAGGPTDTQYF. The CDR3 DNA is TGCGCCAGCAGCGCCATTCTAGCGGGGGGGCCCACAGATACGCAGTATTTT.

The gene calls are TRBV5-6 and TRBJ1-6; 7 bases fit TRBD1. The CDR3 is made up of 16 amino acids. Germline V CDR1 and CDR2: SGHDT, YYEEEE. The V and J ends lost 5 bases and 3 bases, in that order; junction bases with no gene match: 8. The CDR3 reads CASRSTGVNYNSPLHF. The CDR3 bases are TGTGCCAGCAGGTCAACAGGGGTTAACTATAATTCACCCCTCCACTTT.